This T cell receptor (beta chain) was identified during a study of shared clonotypes between healthy human individuals. Healthy HIV-negative adults with no recent acute infections or vaccinations were recruited as donors. CD45RA+ naive and CD45RA-negative memory subsets were separated from CD4+ cells. The authors ran the assay at deep level. The method was immunoSEQ multiplex PCR; TCRdb's version includes in-frame clones alone and lacks a portion of them. The sample carries about 730,000 clones, 55% to 80% recorded once. This clone has a count of ten or more. The CDR3 covers 15 residues. Looked up from germline, CDR1 is MNHEY and CDR2 is SVGAGI. J lost 7 bases, V lost 4 bases, and 6 bases had no gene match.

This clonotype was sampled from a woman in her twenties or thirties in good health. The sample was memory CD4+ T cells sorted from blood. Subset in this sample: CD45RA-negative fraction. This rearrangement joins TRBV6-5 to TRBJ1-4, with 10 bases matching TRBD1. The CDR3 nucleotides are TGTGCCAGCAGTTCCGCCGGGACAGGGGTTGAAAAACTGTTTTTT. The encoded protein is CASSSAGTGVEKLFF.